This T cell receptor (beta chain) was profiled in a study of blood T cell repertoires in COVID-19. About the research overall: Some COVID-19 samples were acute and others convalescent; all came from the United States, Italy and Spain. The analysed material was cDNA or gDNA that came from T cells, B-cell-depleted T cells, or PBMCs.

The table came from immunoSEQ multiplex PCR; TCRdb's copy has only in-frame clones and leaves some out. Of under 55,000 clones listed, approximately 87% are singletons. The CDR3 has 16 residues. Looked up from germline, CDR1 is SGHRS and CDR2 is YFSETQ. The V gene end was trimmed by 0 bases and the J gene end by 2 bases; junction bases not matched to a gene: 8. This TCR was recovered from a human donor in a cohort sampled during active COVID-19. The chain is built from TRBV5-1 and TRBJ2-7; TRBD2 matches 7 bases. The sample consisted of peripheral blood. CDR3 DNA sequence: TGCGCCAGCAGCTTGGGCGCCAGCGGGAATACCTACGAGCAGTACTTC. Protein: CASSLGASGNTYEQYF. The whole variable domain, filled in from reference TRBV5-1 and TRBJ2-7, reads KAGVTQTPRYLIKTRGQQVTLSCSPISGHRSVSWYQQTPGQGLQFLFEYFSETQRNKGNFPGRFSGRQFSNSRSEMNVSTLELGDSALYLCASSLGASGNTYEQYFGPGTRLTVT.